This T cell receptor beta chain was sequenced during a study of shared clonotypes between healthy human individuals. Findings and limits, study-wide: Memory subsets generally showed lower estimated richness than naive subsets. Limited genetic and exposure-history diversity came from having few donors.

CD4+ cells underwent separation, giving CD45RA+ naive and CD45RA-negative memory subsets. Concerning this clone: Its antigen is currently unknown.

This CDR3 has 17 residues. Trimming took 1 base from V and 3 from J; bases not matched to a gene: 7. The germline CDR1 and CDR2 sequences are SGHVS and FQNEAQ. Sequencing used immunoSEQ multiplex PCR; TCRdb keeps in-frame clones, though not all of them. Of over a million clones detected, about four fifths appear once; the ten largest clones hold around 0.6%. This TCR was recovered from a man aged 18-30 years in good health. Some clones in this sample may be carry-over from other donors' samples. The rearrangement uses TRBV7-8 and TRBJ2-1; TRBD2 matches at 9 bases. The sequenced sample was memory CD4+ T cells from PBMCs. This sample's subset: CD45RA-negative fraction. CDR3 loop: CASSLGFASGIYNEQFF. CDR3 bases: TGTGCCAGCAGCTTAGGTTTCGCTAGCGGGATCTACAATGAGCAGTTCTTC.